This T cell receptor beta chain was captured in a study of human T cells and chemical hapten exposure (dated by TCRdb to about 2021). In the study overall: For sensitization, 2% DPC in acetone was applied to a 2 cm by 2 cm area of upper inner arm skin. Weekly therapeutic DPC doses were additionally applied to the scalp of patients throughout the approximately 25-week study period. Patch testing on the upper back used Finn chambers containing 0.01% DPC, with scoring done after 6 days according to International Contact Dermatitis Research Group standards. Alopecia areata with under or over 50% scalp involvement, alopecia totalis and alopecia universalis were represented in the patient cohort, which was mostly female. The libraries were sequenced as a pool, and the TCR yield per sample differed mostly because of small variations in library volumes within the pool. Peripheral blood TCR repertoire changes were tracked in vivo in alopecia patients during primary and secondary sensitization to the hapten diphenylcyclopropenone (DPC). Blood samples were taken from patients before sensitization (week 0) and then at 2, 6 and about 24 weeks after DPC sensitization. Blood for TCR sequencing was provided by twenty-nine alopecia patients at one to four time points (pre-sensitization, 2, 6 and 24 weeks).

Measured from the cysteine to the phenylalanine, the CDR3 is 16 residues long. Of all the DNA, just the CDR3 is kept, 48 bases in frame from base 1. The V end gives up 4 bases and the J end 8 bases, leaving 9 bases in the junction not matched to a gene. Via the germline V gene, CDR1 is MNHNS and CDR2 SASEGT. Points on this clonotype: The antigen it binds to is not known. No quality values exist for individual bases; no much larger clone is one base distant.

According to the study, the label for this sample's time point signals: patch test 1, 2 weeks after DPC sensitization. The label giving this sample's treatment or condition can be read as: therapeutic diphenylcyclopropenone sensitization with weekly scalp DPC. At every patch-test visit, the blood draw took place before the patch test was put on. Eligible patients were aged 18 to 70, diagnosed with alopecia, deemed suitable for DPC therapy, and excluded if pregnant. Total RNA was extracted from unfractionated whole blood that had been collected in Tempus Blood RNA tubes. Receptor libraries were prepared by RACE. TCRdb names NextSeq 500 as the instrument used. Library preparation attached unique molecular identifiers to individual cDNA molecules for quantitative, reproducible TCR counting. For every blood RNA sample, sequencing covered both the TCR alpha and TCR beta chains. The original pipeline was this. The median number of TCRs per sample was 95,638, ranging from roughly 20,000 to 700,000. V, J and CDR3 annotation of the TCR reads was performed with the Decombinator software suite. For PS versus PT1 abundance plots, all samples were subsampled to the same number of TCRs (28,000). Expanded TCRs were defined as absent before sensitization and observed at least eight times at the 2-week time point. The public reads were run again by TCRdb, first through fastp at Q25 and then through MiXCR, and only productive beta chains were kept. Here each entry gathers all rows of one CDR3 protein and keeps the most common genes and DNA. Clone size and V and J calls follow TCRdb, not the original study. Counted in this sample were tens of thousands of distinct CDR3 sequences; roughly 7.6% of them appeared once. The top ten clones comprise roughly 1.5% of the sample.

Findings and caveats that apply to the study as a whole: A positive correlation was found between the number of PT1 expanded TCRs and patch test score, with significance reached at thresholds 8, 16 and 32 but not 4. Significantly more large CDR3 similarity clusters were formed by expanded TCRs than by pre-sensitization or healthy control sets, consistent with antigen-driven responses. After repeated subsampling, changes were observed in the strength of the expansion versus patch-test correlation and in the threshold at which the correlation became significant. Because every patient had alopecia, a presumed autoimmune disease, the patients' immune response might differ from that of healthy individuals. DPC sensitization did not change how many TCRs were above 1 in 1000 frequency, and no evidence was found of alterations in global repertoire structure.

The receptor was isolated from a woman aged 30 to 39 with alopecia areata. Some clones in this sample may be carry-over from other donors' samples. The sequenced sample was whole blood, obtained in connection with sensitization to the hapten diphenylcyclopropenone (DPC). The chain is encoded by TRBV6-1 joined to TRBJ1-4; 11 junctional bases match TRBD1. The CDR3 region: CASSANDGTGGEKLFF. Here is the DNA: TGTGCCAGCAGTGCAAATGATGGGACAGGGGGAGAAAAACTGTTTTTT.